This entry lists 6 T cell receptor beta chains sequenced from one sample in a study of blood T cell repertoires in COVID-19. Sequencing used immunoSEQ multiplex PCR; TCRdb keeps in-frame clones, though not all of them. The table includes fewer than 400,000 clones, 85% detected once. Sequencing was performed on peripheral blood. Source of these receptors: a woman between 18 and 30 years old with acute or convalescent COVID-19.

This sequence joins TRBV9 and TRBJ1-1; D unresolved. The V end was cut by 3 bases, the J end by 4 bases, with 7 bases between. Germline CDR1 reads SGDLS; CDR2 reads YYNGEE. The CDR3 sequence is 12 residues long. The chain's CDR3 is CASSGRSTEAFF. CDR3 DNA sequence: TGTGCCAGCAGCGGACGGAGCACTGAAGCTTTCTTT.

This clone was observed a few times. This rearrangement joins TRBV24-1 to TRBJ1-1; D may be TRBD1 (5 bases). This CDR3 contains 15 residues. The V end lost 5 bases, the J end lost 3 bases, and 15 bases lay between the germline ends. CDR1 is KGHDR and CDR2 is SFDVKD in the germline V gene. The CDR3 DNA reads TGTGCCACCAGTGGCTCAAAGGGAGGGGACACTGAAGCTTTCTTT. This sequence encodes CATSGSKGGDTEAFF.

This chain uses TRBV5-6 with TRBJ2-1; the D is unclear. Germline-derived CDR1 and CDR2 are SGHDT and YYEEEE. Deletions cut 3 bases from V and 7 bases from J, with 8 bases between. This CDR3 spans 12 amino acids. CDR3 amino acids: CASSSVLNEQFF. The CDR3 DNA follows: TGTGCCAGCAGCTCTGTCTTGAATGAGCAGTTCTTC. Supplemented by reference TRBV5-6 and TRBJ2-1, the full variable domain reads DAGVTQSPTHLIKTRGQQVTLRCSPKSGHDTVSWYQQALGQGPQFIFQYYEEEERQRGNFPDRFSGHQFPNYSSELNVNALLLGDSALYLCASSSVLNEQFFGPGTRLTVL.

J is TRBJ2-5 and V is TRBV5-6, with D tentatively TRBD1 (5 bases). The CDR3 totals 14 residues. The V gene lost 0 bases and the J gene lost 5 bases, with 11 bases spanning the gap. Germline V lookup: CDR1 SGHDT, CDR2 YYEEEE. The CDR3 DNA sequence: TGTGCCAGCAGCTTGGACAGGTCCGGGGAGACCCAGTACTTC. Protein: CASSLDRSGETQYF.

The gene calls are TRBV10-3 and TRBJ2-3; 12 bases agree with TRBD2. CDR1 is ENHRY, CDR2 SYGVKD, per germline. Losses at the gene ends were 6 bases for V and 6 bases for J; bases not matched to a gene: 10. The CDR3 is 16 residues long. This chain's CDR3 is CAIRTSGGSVVDTQYF. CDR3 coding DNA: TGTGCCATCAGGACTAGCGGGGGATCTGTGGTGGATACGCAGTATTTT.

The rearrangement links TRBV6-5 to TRBJ2-5; possibly TRBD1 for D (5 bases). Germline V gene sequence: CDR1 MNHEY, CDR2 SVGAGI. Trimming left V 2 bases short and J 6 bases short, with 10 bases between. There are 13 residues in the CDR3. The CDR3 loop is CASSYPGSKTQYF. The CDR3 bases are TGTGCCAGCAGTTACCCAGGGTCAAAGACCCAGTACTTC.